One sample yielded the 14 T cell receptor beta chains listed below, sequenced in a study of identical twins. TCRdb used MiXCR to reprocess the 5' RACE reads, holding one entry per CDR3 protein. The sample has about 220,000 distinct CDR3 sequences, 6% to 8.5% seen once. These same data were also listed under a study on yellow fever vaccine responses in identical twins.

Sequencing input: CD8+ T cells sorted from blood. Every receptor here comes from a woman under 30 in good health.

The gene calls are TRBV28 and TRBJ2-7; 10 nucleotides agree with TRBD1. V lost 5 bases and J lost 3; bases outside the gene matches: 4. Germline CDR1 MDHEN, CDR2 SYDVKM. This CDR3 has 14 amino acids. The CDR3 nucleotides are TGTGCCAGCAGTAAATGGACAGGGGGCTACGAGCAGTACGTC. Encoded protein: CASSKWTGGYEQYV.

V gene TRBV15 combines with J gene TRBJ2-3, with a weak D call TRBD1 (5 bases). The CDR3 is made up of 14 amino acids. Germline-derived CDR1 and CDR2 are LNHNV and YYDKDF (reference sequence). V lost 2 bases and J lost 6, with 12 bases in between. The chain's CDR3 is CATSRSRAGDTQYF. The CDR3 DNA reads as TGTGCCACCAGCAGAAGCCGAGCAGGGGATACGCAGTATTTT.

The chain employs TRBV6-1 and TRBJ2-5, with D tentatively TRBD2 (7 bases). The ends were cut back, 2 bases at V and 2 bases at J, with 15 bases in the middle. The CDR3 has 16 residues. Per germline, CDR1 MNHNS and CDR2 SASEGT. The CDR3, as DNA: TGTGCCAGCAGTGAACGGGGAGGGGGTTATCAAGAGACCCAGTACTTC. Translated: CASSERGGGYQETQYF.

This clonotype has a handful of counts. The rearrangement uses TRBV28 and TRBJ1-6; D gene uncertain. The CDR3 is made up of 15 amino acids. Germline V CDR1 and CDR2: MDHEN, SYDVKM. V lost 5 bases and J lost 7, with 15 bases in between. The CDR3 protein is CASSPQRETNSPLHF. The CDR3 bases are TGTGCCAGCAGTCCACAGCGGGAGACGAATTCACCCCTCCACTTT.

This clonotype turned up a few times. The chain recombines TRBV2 with TRBJ2-1, with 14 bases matching TRBD2. Unmatched junction bases numbered 5, after V lost 10 bases and J lost 6 bases. The germline V gene encodes CDR1 SNHLY and CDR2 FYNNEI. This CDR3 contains 14 residues. In DNA form, the CDR3 reads TGTGCCACCCTGACTAGCGGGAGGGGCAATGAGCAGTTCTTC. This codes for CATLTSGRGNEQFF.

The chain carries TRBV11-2 and TRBJ2-6; a weak D match, TRBD2 (6 bases). With 2 bases removed from V and 0 bases from J, the gap between germline ends came to 14 bases. There are 18 residues in the CDR3. Germline V gives CDR1 SGHAT, CDR2 FQNNGV. The CDR3 bases are TGTGCCAGCAGCTTAAGGAAGGGGAGGAACTCTGGGGCCAACGTCCTGACTTTC. It encodes CASSLRKGRNSGANVLTF. Using reference TRBV11-2 and TRBJ2-6 for the parts outside the CDR3, the full variable domain is EAGVAQSPRYKIIEKRQSVAFWCNPISGHATLYWYQQILGQGPKLLIQFQNNGVVDDSQLPKDRFSAERLKGVDSTLKIQPAKLEDSAVYLCASSLRKGRNSGANVLTFGAGSRLTVL.

The chain links TRBV6-2 or TRBV6-3 to TRBJ2-1; D unresolved. This CDR3 has 21 residues. V was clipped by 5 bases and J by 0 bases, with 29 bases between them. From germline, CDR1 is MNHEY and CDR2 SVGEGT. CDR3 region: CASSPLLWLRRVESSYNEQFF. The CDR3 DNA follows: TGTGCCAGCAGTCCCCTCTTGTGGTTGAGACGCGTAGAGAGCTCCTACAATGAGCAGTTCTTC.

This clonotype was counted a few times. The gene calls are TRBV27 and TRBJ2-7; 9 bases are shared with TRBD1. The germline V gene has CDR1 MNHEY and CDR2 SMNVEV (reference sequence). The CDR3 has 14 residues. V shed 6 bases, J shed 2 bases, and the junction held 5 bases outside the gene matches. CDR3 amino acids: CASRQGALTYEQYF. CDR3 in DNA: TGTGCCAGCAGACAGGGGGCTCTTACCTACGAGCAGTACTTC.

There are many counts of this clonotype. This sequence joins TRBV12-3 or TRBV12-4 and TRBJ1-2; D perhaps matches TRBD1 (5 bases). V lost 5 bases, J lost 8 bases, and 21 bases lay in between. CDR3 length equals 15 residues. This CDR3 reads CASSTWDRAGVGYTF. CDR3 bases: TGTGCCAGCAGTACCTGGGACCGTGCGGGTGTAGGCTACACCTTC.

The rearrangement links TRBV5-5 to TRBJ2-1; the D gene could be TRBD1 or TRBD2 (6 bases each). Germline-derived CDR1 and CDR2 are SGHKS and YYEKEE (reference sequence). Trimming removed 5 bases at V and 0 bases at J, with 12 bases between. The CDR3 is 15 residues long. This CDR3 reads CASRGGVFSYNEQFF. The CDR3 DNA is TGTGCCAGCAGGGGGGGCGTCTTCTCCTACAATGAGCAGTTCTTC.

This clonotype occurred many times. The rearrangement uses TRBV2 and TRBJ2-5; D is unclear. CDR1 and CDR2 (germline): SNHLY, FYNNEI. V dropped 8 bases and J dropped 0 bases, with 10 bases sitting between them. This CDR3 contains 13 residues. CDR3 loop: CASLWPDQETQYF. The CDR3 bases are TGTGCCAGCTTATGGCCTGACCAAGAGACCCAGTACTTC.

This clonotype occurred a few times. The chain carries TRBV7-9 and TRBJ1-3, with 7 bases aligning to TRBD1. The germline V gene has CDR1 SEHNR and CDR2 FQNEAQ (reference sequence). Losses at the gene ends were 5 bases for V and 0 bases for J; bases not matched to a gene: 4. The CDR3 sequence is 15 residues long. The DNA for the CDR3 is TGTGCCAGCAGCCCACAGGGGTTCTCTGGAAACACCATATATTTT. It yields the protein CASSPQGFSGNTIYF.

This clonotype showed up many times. The chain is built from TRBV28 and TRBJ1-5; unclear D gene. The V gene lost 2 bases and the J gene lost 4 bases, with 9 bases spanning the gap. CDR1 is MDHEN, CDR2 SYDVKM, per germline. The CDR3 is 14 amino acids. CDR3 bases: TGTGCCAGCAGTTTAGACCAAGCTAATCAGCCCCAGCATTTT. Translating it yields CASSLDQANQPQHF.

Many counts were recorded for this clonotype. The chain employs TRBV20-1 and TRBJ1-5; the match to TRBD1 covers 7 bases. The CDR3 length is 15 residues. Germline CDR1 is DFQATT and CDR2 is SNEGSKA (reference sequence). V dropped 6 bases and J dropped 2; count of bases not matched to a gene: 10. This chain's CDR3 is CSALDRTDGNQPQHF. The CDR3 region has the DNA TGCAGTGCCTTGGACAGGACCGATGGCAATCAGCCCCAGCATTTT.